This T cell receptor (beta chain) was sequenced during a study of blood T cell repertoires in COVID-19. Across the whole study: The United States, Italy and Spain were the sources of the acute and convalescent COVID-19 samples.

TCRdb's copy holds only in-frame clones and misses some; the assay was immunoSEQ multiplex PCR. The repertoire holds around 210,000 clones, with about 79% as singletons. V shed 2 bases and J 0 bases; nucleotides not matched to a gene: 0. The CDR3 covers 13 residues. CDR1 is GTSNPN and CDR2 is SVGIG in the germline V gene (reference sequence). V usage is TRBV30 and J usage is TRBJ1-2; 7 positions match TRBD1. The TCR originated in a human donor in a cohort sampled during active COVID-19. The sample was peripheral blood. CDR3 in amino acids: CAWSQGANYGYTF. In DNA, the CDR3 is TGTGCCTGGAGTCAGGGGGCTAACTATGGCTACACCTTC.